Listed here are 15 T cell receptor beta chains from one sample, sequenced in a study of shared clonotypes between healthy human individuals. TCRdb's copy holds only in-frame clones and misses some; the assay was immunoSEQ multiplex PCR. The table lists roughly 2.2 million clones, about 90% of them singletons, with 0.37% in the top ten. The sample was naive CD4+ T cells from PBMCs. This sample's subset: CD45RA+ positively selected. The receptors here all came from a man between 18 and 35 years old in good health. Some clones in this sample may be carry-over from other donors' samples.

This clone was seen a few times. The rearrangement uses TRBV28 and TRBJ1-1; D is possibly TRBD1 (5 bases). V shed 6 bases and J shed 7 bases, with 18 bases lying between them. This CDR3 contains 14 residues. Germline V gene lookup returns CDR1 MDHEN and CDR2 SYDVKM. The CDR3 region is CASRPMGRVSEAFF. The CDR3 nucleotides read TGTGCCAGCAGACCAATGGGGCGGGTCAGTGAAGCTTTCTTT.

V usage is TRBV13 and J usage is TRBJ2-2, with D unresolved. The CDR3 consists of 12 residues. The V gene's germline CDR1 is PRHDT and CDR2 FYEKMQ (reference sequence). Between the trimmed V and J ends, which lost 3 bases and 3 bases, there was a span of 2 bases. Here the CDR3 reads CASSLYTGELFF. DNA of the CDR3: TGTGCCAGCAGCTTGTACACCGGGGAGCTGTTTTTT.

Comments on this clone: This sample includes further DNA sequences coding for the same CDR3. The J gene is TRBJ1-1, the V gene TRBV5-1, with D maybe TRBD1 (5 bases). CDR1 SGHRS and CDR2 YFSETQ come from the germline V gene. V was pared by 1 base and J by 1 base, with 11 bases between. This CDR3 comprises 15 residues. The CDR3 sequence: CASSLQGAGNTEAFF. The CDR3, as DNA: TGCGCCAGCAGCTTGCAGGGAGCCGGGAACACTGAAGCTTTCTTT.

V is TRBV5-1 and J is TRBJ2-7, with D perhaps matching TRBD2 (5 bases). Germline assignment: CDR1 SGHRS and CDR2 YFSETQ. CDR3 length: 16 residues. V was clipped by 4 bases and J by 3 bases, with 20 bases between them. The CDR3 bases are TGCGCCAGCAGCCCGGCGAGCGGAGCGTCCCGCTACGAGCAGTACTTC. Translation gives CASSPASGASRYEQYF.

This chain connects TRBV11-2 to TRBJ2-7, with D perhaps given as TRBD1 or TRBD2 (5 bases each). The V gene lost 2 bases and the J gene lost 7 bases, with 24 bases spanning the gap. From germline, CDR1 is SGHAT and CDR2 FQNNGV. The CDR3 consists of 17 residues. CDR3 loop: CASSLIQEDGPGREQYF. The CDR3 DNA reads TGTGCCAGCAGCTTAATACAGGAGGACGGCCCCGGGCGGGAGCAGTACTTC. The full variable domain, rest sourced from reference TRBV11-2 and TRBJ2-7, is EAGVAQSPRYKIIEKRQSVAFWCNPISGHATLYWYQQILGQGPKLLIQFQNNGVVDDSQLPKDRFSAERLKGVDSTLKIQPAKLEDSAVYLCASSLIQEDGPGREQYFGPGTRLTVT.

The chain couples TRBV19 to TRBJ1-5; possibly TRBD1 for D (6 bases). Per the germline V gene, CDR1 is LNHDA and CDR2 is SQIVND (reference sequence). This CDR3 is built from 18 residues. V lost 1 base to trimming and J lost 0 bases, with 16 bases between them. The CDR3, as DNA: TGTGCCAGTAGTATAGGAGCAGGGAGGGGGAATAGCAATCAGCCCCAGCATTTT. Amino acids: CASSIGAGRGNSNQPQHF.

This chain connects TRBV19 to TRBJ1-1, with TRBD1 as a possible D gene (5 bases). There are 15 residues in the CDR3. From germline, CDR1 is LNHDA and CDR2 SQIVND (reference sequence). V was cut by 6 bases and J by 2 bases, with 16 bases left in between. In DNA form, the CDR3 reads TGTGCCAGTAGCCTTATCCCGGGACCTAACACTGAAGCTTTCTTT. It translates to CASSLIPGPNTEAFF.

The DNA of the CDR3 is TGTGCCAGCACCCCTCGGTCAGGGAGACCCACTGAAGCTTTCTTT. Its protein product is CASTPRSGRPTEAFF. The gene calls are TRBV5-4 and TRBJ1-1; possible D gene TRBD1, 5 bases. CDR1 and CDR2 from the germline V gene are SGHNT and YYREEE (reference sequence). The CDR3 is 15 amino acids. V was pared by 6 bases and J by 4 bases, with 19 bases between.

The V gene is TRBV2, the J gene TRBJ2-5; D not certain. Germline CDR1 SNHLY, CDR2 FYNNEI. CDR3 length: 12 amino acids. The V gene lost 2 bases and the J gene lost 6 bases, with 7 bases spanning the gap. The CDR3 DNA sequence: TGTGCCAGCAGTGAACCAGCGAAGACCCAGTACTTC. Encoded protein: CASSEPAKTQYF.

The table lists this clone with a count of one. This sequence joins TRBV10-3 and TRBJ2-5; tentatively, D is TRBD2 (6 bases). Trimming pared 5 bases from V and 5 bases from J, leaving 15 bases between. Per germline, CDR1 ENHRY and CDR2 SYGVKD. There are 14 residues in the CDR3. As DNA, the CDR3 is TGTGCCATCAGTACCCCAGGGAGCGGGGAGACCCAGTACTTC. Residues: CAISTPGSGETQYF.

V usage is TRBV4-3 and J usage is TRBJ1-2; D unclear. The length of the CDR3 is 15 residues. Germline loops: CDR1 LGHNA, CDR2 YSLEER. Trimming took off 0 bases at V and 7 bases at J, with 15 bases between the two ends. CDR3 protein: CASSQDLIGRTGYTF. DNA of the CDR3: TGCGCCAGCAGCCAAGATCTGATAGGGAGGACTGGCTACACCTTC.

The CDR3 protein is CASSLARGRRFTDTQYF. DNA for the CDR3: TGCGCCAGCAGCTTGGCCAGGGGGCGGAGATTCACAGATACGCAGTATTTT. The chain employs TRBV5-1 and TRBJ2-3; 8 bases are a match to TRBD1. The trim removed 0 bases at V and 2 bases at J, leaving 8 bases unmatched. CDR3 size: 17 residues. CDR1 is SGHRS, CDR2 YFSETQ, per germline.

The chain uses TRBV27 and TRBJ2-7, with 9 bases fitting TRBD1. V lost 3 bases, J lost 5 bases, and 14 bases stayed unmatched. The germline V gene encodes CDR1 MNHEY and CDR2 SMNVEV (reference sequence). There are 17 residues in the CDR3. CDR3 protein: CASSLLMGGQGPHEQYF. The CDR3 bases are TGTGCCAGCAGTTTGCTTATGGGGGGACAGGGTCCCCACGAGCAGTACTTC.

This chain connects TRBV7-7 to TRBJ2-7; 9 bases agree with TRBD1. Germline values: CDR1 SSHAT, CDR2 FNYEAQ (reference sequence). This CDR3 is built from 15 residues. V was pared by 6 bases and J by 0 bases, with 6 bases of the junction left unmatched. The CDR3 DNA follows: TGTGCCAGCAGTCCCGGGACAGGGCGCTCCTACGAGCAGTACTTC. It codes for CASSPGTGRSYEQYF.

V is TRBV19 and J is TRBJ1-2; D not resolved. The CDR3 consists of 13 residues. The germline V gene encodes CDR1 LNHDA and CDR2 SQIVND (reference sequence). The V gene lost 7 bases and the J gene lost 0 bases, with 9 bases spanning the gap. Here the CDR3 DNA reads TGTGCCAGTACCGTGATTCCTAACTATGGCTACACCTTC. This gives the protein CASTVIPNYGYTF.